The T cell receptor beta chain described here comes from a study of T cell changes during pregnancy in multiple sclerosis. This CDR3 is 14 amino acids long. The germline V gene encodes CDR1 SGHNT and CDR2 YYREEE (reference sequence). V was clipped by 3 bases and J by 1 base, with 10 bases between them. Profiling relied on immunoSEQ multiplex PCR, and the TCRdb table lists in-frame clones only, not all of them. The sample consists of fewer than 80,000 clones, roughly 92% of them appearing once. The clonotype originates from a female donor in good health, enrolled as a control in a pregnancy study. The chain joins TRBV5-4 to TRBJ1-1; D may be TRBD1 (6 bases). Here the sequenced sample was peripheral blood, taken in the third trimester of pregnancy. The CDR3 protein is CASSWGQENTEAFF. Here the CDR3 DNA reads TGTGCCAGCAGCTGGGGGCAAGAGAACACTGAAGCTTTCTTT.